The rows below give T cell receptor beta chains drawn from one sample of a study of CD8+CD57+ T cells in acquired aplastic anemia. One entry per CDR3 protein, called by TCRdb with MiXCR from the reads. The sample consists of a few hundred thousand distinct CDR3 sequences, roughly 53% of them appearing once. Sequencing used sorted CD4+, CD8+, or CD8+CD57+ T cells (not recorded which) from PBMCs. These receptors came from a human donor with aplastic anemia. CDR3s include the opening cysteine and the closing phenylalanine or tryptophan. D genes are given only for firm matches. Not all rows give a size; the values are once, few, many and, for expanded clones, a class.

TRBV7-7	TRBJ1-3	NA	once	TGTGCTAGCAGCCCGAGAGCGGGGAGCTCGAACACCATATATTTT	CASSPRAGSSNTIYF
TRBV3-1	TRBJ2-3	NA	many	TGTGCCAGCAGCCAGCGGGGCCCCACAGATACGCAGTATTTT	CASSQRGPTDTQYF
TRBV7-8	TRBJ1-2	TRBD1	many	TGTGCCAGCAGCTTAGGGACAGGGAATAACTATGGCTACACCTTC	CASSLGTGNNYGYTF
TRBV27	TRBJ2-3	NA	NA	TGTGCCAGCAGTATAGGACGCGGAGCGGTATCGCGGGATACGCGGTATTTT	CASSIGRGAVSRDTRYF
TRBV6-6	TRBJ1-1	NA	few	TGTGCCAGCAGTCCGCCAATCTCGAACACTGAAGCTTTCTTT	CASSPPISNTEAFF
TRBV19	TRBJ1-6	NA	NA	TGTGCCAGTAATGCGGAGAGAAATAATTCACCCCTCCACTTT	CASNAERNNSPLHF
TRBV7-9	TRBJ1-6	NA	NA	TGTGCCAGCAGCTTACAGTCTGGGTCTCGCTATAATTCACCCCTCCACTTT	CASSLQSGSRYNSPLHF
TRBV20-1	TRBJ1-5	NA	NA	TGCAGTGCTAGAGAAACCGTCGGGACACTCAATCAGCCCCAGCATTTT	CSARETVGTLNQPQHF
TRBV24-1	TRBJ2-3	NA	once	TGTGCCACCAGTGAGAAGGGCACTAGCACAGATACGCAGTATTTT	CATSEKGTSTDTQYF
TRBV6-5	TRBJ2-5	TRBD1	many	TGTGCCAGCAGTCCGACCAGGGGGTCGGAGACCCAGTACTTC	CASSPTRGSETQYF
TRBV5-1	TRBJ2-7	TRBD2	few	TGCGCCAGCAGCTTGGGTAGTAGCGGGGGATCCTACGAGCAGTACTTC	CASSLGSSGGSYEQYF
TRBV15	TRBJ1-1	NA	NA	TGTGCCACCAGCAGCGACTTTGGGGGCAGCCTGAACACTGAAGCTTTCTTT	CATSSDFGGSLNTEAFF
TRBV20-1	TRBJ2-2	NA	many	TGCAGTGCTAGCGGGACTGACAGGGTGGAAACCGGGGAGCTGTTTTTT	CSASGTDRVETGELFF
TRBV19	TRBJ2-3	NA	NA	TGTGCCAGTAGCCTGGAGGTTCTTAGCACAGATACGCAGTATTTT	CASSLEVLSTDTQYF
TRBV7-8	TRBJ2-5	TRBD2	many	TGTGCCAGCAGCAGCAGCGGGACTTTCTCTGAGACCCAGTACTTC	CASSSSGTFSETQYF
TRBV7-2	TRBJ2-3	TRBD2	NA	TGTGCCAGCAGCAGCGGGACGGCAGGTGATACGCAGTATTTT	CASSSGTAGDTQYF
TRBV2	TRBJ2-5	TRBD1	NA	TGTGCCAGCCGGGACCGACAGGGCGGCCAAGAGACCCAGTACTTC	CASRDRQGGQETQYF
TRBV2	TRBJ2-5	NA	NA	TGTGCCAGCAGAGAGGGTGGGGTGGTACAAGAGACCCAGTACTTC	CASREGGVVQETQYF